This T cell receptor (beta chain) was observed in a study of cytomegalovirus exposure and HLA in healthy donors. Overall study findings and caveats: Several of the most significant clusters appeared, in a later analysis, to be linked to common viral pathogens.

The CDR3 has 15 amino acids. In germline, CDR1 is SEHNR, CDR2 FQNEAQ (reference sequence). The study ran its PCR with 60 Vbeta and 13 Jbeta primers. The assay was immunoSEQ multiplex PCR, and TCRdb's table has in-frame clones only and misses some. Seen here are 150,000 or so clones, less than 85% observed once, and the top ten hold under 8.5%. About this clone: The antigen remains undetermined.

The chain uses TRBV7-9 and TRBJ2-5, with 10 positions matching TRBD2. Gene TRBJ2-7 matches the end of the DNA better, so the J call may be wrong. What was sequenced was PBMCs. The sequence was obtained from a woman aged 45-65 years in good health and CMV-seropositive. Here the CDR3 DNA reads TGTGCCAGCAGCCCAACTAGCGGGGCAACCTACGAGCAGTACTTC. Protein: CASSPTSGATYEQYF.